The 25 T cell receptor beta chains below were found in one sample sequenced in a study of vaccination and CD4 T cells after COVID-19. What these receptors recognize is not known. Regarding treatment: roughly 11-day PBMC culture with coronavirus spike peptide pools or control peptides (ViraFEST assay). Oncomine TCR Beta short-read sequencing was applied to DNA from cultured CD4+ T cells. MiXCR, run by TCRdb on the PCR reads, gives a single entry per CDR3 protein. The sample contains some 15,000 distinct CDR3 sequences, about 39% of which appear only once. Specimen: CD4+ T cells from blood, cultured in vitro, collected before SARS-CoV-2 vaccination. The source is a human donor who had recovered from COVID-19.

The chain uses TRBV6-1 and TRBJ1-6; D uncertain. Germline loops: CDR1 MNHNS, CDR2 SASEGT. Trimming stripped 6 bases from V and 5 bases from J, with 20 bases between. This CDR3 spans 17 amino acids. The CDR3 DNA follows: TGTGCCAGCAGCCCTACCCCGGCGACTCTAGATAATTCACCCCTCCACTTT. Translation: CASSPTPATLDNSPLHF.

The chain recombines TRBV11-2 with TRBJ2-2; no firm D call. CDR1 SGHAT and CDR2 FQNNGV come from the germline V gene. The CDR3 consists of 13 residues. Trimming took off 1 base at V and 2 bases at J, with 2 bases between the two ends. In DNA form, the CDR3 reads TGTGCCAGCAGCTTAGTTAACACCGGGGAGCTGTTTTTT. Translation gives CASSLVNTGELFF.

This rearrangement joins TRBV19 to TRBJ2-1; TRBD1 or TRBD2 may be the D gene (5 bases each). The CDR3 totals 13 residues. Per germline, CDR1 LNHDA and CDR2 SQIVND (reference sequence). Trimming removed 10 bases from V and 8 bases from J, with 18 bases in between. The CDR3 DNA is TGTGCCATCTCCTTTGGGAGCAGGGATGAGCAGTTCTTC. Amino acid sequence: CAISFGSRDEQFF. The entire variable domain, with the rest obtained from reference TRBV19 and TRBJ2-1, is as follows: DGGITQSPKYLFRKEGQNVTLSCEQNLNHDAMYWYRQDPGQGLRLIYYSQIVNDFQKGDIAEGYSVSREKKESFPLTVTSAQKNPTAFYLCAISFGSRDEQFFGPGTRLTVL.

This clonotype turned up a few times. The chain joins TRBV20-1 to TRBJ2-3; 7 bases fit TRBD1. Germline V gene data show CDR1 as DFQATT and CDR2 as SNEGSKA (reference sequence). With 1 base clipped from V and 1 base from J, the junction kept 11 bases outside the gene matches. The CDR3 has 17 residues. The CDR3: CSARVEFRGRGTDTQYF. In DNA form, the CDR3 reads TGCAGTGCTAGAGTCGAGTTTAGGGGGCGAGGCACAGATACGCAGTATTTT.

This clonotype occurred a few times. The chain couples TRBV7-9 to TRBJ2-7; TRBD1 is a possible D gene (5 bases). The V and J ends lost 0 bases and 2 bases respectively, with 8 bases between them. Germline V gene lookup returns CDR1 SEHNR and CDR2 FQNEAQ (reference sequence). The CDR3 totals 14 residues. CDR3 sequence: CASSLAGRPYEQYF. In DNA form, the CDR3 reads TGTGCCAGCAGCTTAGCGGGGCGTCCCTACGAGCAGTACTTC.

This clonotype is classed as medium-sized (0.01 to 0.1%). J is TRBJ2-3 and V is TRBV6-2 or TRBV6-3; D may be TRBD1 (5 bases). The germline CDR1 and CDR2 sequences are MNHEY and SVGEGT. CDR3 length: 15 amino acids. V was cut by 5 bases and J by 4 bases, with 16 bases left in between. The CDR3 is CASSNRRQGADTQYF. CDR3 nucleotide sequence: TGTGCCAGCAGTAATCGGCGCCAGGGTGCAGATACGCAGTATTTT.

V gene TRBV20-1 combines with J gene TRBJ2-7; 8 nucleotides agree with TRBD1. CDR1 and CDR2 from the germline V gene are DFQATT and SNEGSKA (reference sequence). The V gene end was trimmed by 5 bases and the J gene end by 1 base; junction bases not matched to a gene: 10. The CDR3 is 15 amino acids. Here the CDR3 reads CSAGLDRVSSYEQYF. CDR3 nucleotides: TGCAGTGCTGGGTTGGACAGGGTTTCATCCTACGAGCAGTACTTC.

The rearrangement links TRBV2 to TRBJ1-6; no clear D gene. The CDR3 totals 14 residues. Trimming cost V 4 bases and J 6 bases, with 10 bases left between them. Germline V CDR1 and CDR2: SNHLY, FYNNEI. This CDR3 is CASSGEVGNSPLHF. The CDR3, as DNA: TGTGCCAGCAGTGGGGAGGTCGGTAATTCACCCCTCCACTTT.

V is TRBV7-2 and J is TRBJ1-2; D unclear. The V gene's germline CDR1 is SGHTA and CDR2 FQGNSA. This CDR3 has 17 residues. V was trimmed by 1 base and J by 0 bases, leaving 15 bases between them. The CDR3 DNA reads TGTGCCAGCAGCTTAGGAATTGGCAGAGCCACTAACTATGGCTACACCTTC. Protein product: CASSLGIGRATNYGYTF.

This clonotype was seen a few times. In DNA, the CDR3 is TGTGCCAGCAGCGCCGGTTCAAGGGGGGAACCGGGACTCGTTAGGGAGACCCAGTACTTC. Amino acid sequence: CASSAGSRGEPGLVRETQYF. The chain recombines TRBV21-1 with TRBJ2-5; the table's D call, TRBD2, was not checked against the DNA. TRBV21-1 is deemed a pseudogene. The length of the CDR3 is 20 residues.

This clonotype was counted between two and nine times. The chain employs TRBV10-2 and TRBJ1-2; no clear D gene. Between the trimmed V and J ends, which lost 2 bases and 4 bases, there was a span of 8 bases. The CDR3 is 13 residues long. Germline CDR1 reads WSHSY; CDR2 reads SAAADI. The CDR3 sequence: CASSETVLYGYTF. In DNA form, the CDR3 reads TGCGCCAGCAGTGAGACAGTCCTCTATGGCTACACCTTC.

The V call is TRBV19, the J call TRBJ2-1; the match to TRBD2 covers 12 bases. The germline CDR1 and CDR2 sequences are LNHDA and SQIVND (reference sequence). V shed 5 bases and J 0 bases; nucleotides not matched to a gene: 5. CDR3 length: 17 amino acids. Here the CDR3 DNA reads TGTGCCAGTAGTTCAAGGACTAGCGGGAACTCCTACAATGAGCAGTTCTTC. This encodes CASSSRTSGNSYNEQFF.

The V call is TRBV11-3, the J call TRBJ2-1; D unresolved. Germline V gene data show CDR1 as SGHNT and CDR2 as YENEEA. Trimming removed 1 base from V and 7 bases from J, with 8 bases in between. This CDR3 is built from 13 residues. Here the CDR3 DNA reads TGTGCCAGCAGCTTAGGACGGGTTAATGAGCAGTTCTTC. This translates into CASSLGRVNEQFF.

This clonotype occurred a few times. This chain links TRBV20-1 with TRBJ1-5; 8 bases agree with TRBD1. The CDR3 totals 15 residues. V was clipped by 0 bases and J by 9 bases; unmatched bases: 10. Germline loops: CDR1 DFQATT, CDR2 SNEGSKA (reference sequence). The CDR3 sequence is CSARDGTGLKGPQHF. The CDR3 region has the DNA TGCAGTGCTAGAGATGGGACAGGCCTAAAGGGGCCCCAGCATTTT.

CDR3 in DNA: TGCGCCAGCAGCACCGGGCTTAATTCACCCCTCCACTTT. Protein: CASSTGLNSPLHF. The chain links TRBV10-2 to TRBJ1-6; no definite D call. Germline V gives CDR1 WSHSY, CDR2 SAAADI. Between the trimmed V and J ends, which lost 6 bases and 6 bases, there was a span of 9 bases. The length of the CDR3 is 13 residues.

CDR3 DNA: TGTGCCAGCAGCTTAGCTGGCGGGCGGTCCTACGAGCAGTACTTC. Translation gives CASSLAGGRSYEQYF. This chain connects TRBV7-2 to TRBJ2-7, with a weak D call TRBD2 (5 bases). This CDR3 spans 15 amino acids. In germline, CDR1 is SGHTA, CDR2 FQGNSA. Trimming left V 0 bases short and J 1 base short, with 10 bases between.

The J gene is TRBJ1-6, the V gene TRBV28; D possibly corresponds to TRBD1 (5 bases). CDR1 is MDHEN, CDR2 SYDVKM, per germline. Between the trimmed V and J ends, which lost 5 bases and 13 bases, there was a span of 18 bases. The CDR3 contains 14 residues. CDR3 protein: CASSQGTDPFPLHF. The CDR3 nucleotides read TGTGCCAGCAGTCAAGGGACCGATCCTTTTCCCCTCCACTTT. Looking up the rest from reference TRBV28 and TRBJ1-6 gives the full variable domain: DVKVTQSSRYLVKRTGEKVFLECVQDMDHENMFWYRQDPGLGLRLIYFSYDVKMKEKGDIPEGYSVSREKKERFSLILESASTNQTSMYLCASSQGTDPFPLHFGNGTRLTVT.

This chain links TRBV18 with TRBJ1-5; 11 positions agree with TRBD1. J was trimmed by 7 bases and V by 3 bases; bases with no gene match: 2. The CDR3 loop spans 14 amino acids. In germline, CDR1 is KGHSH, CDR2 LQKENI. In DNA form, the CDR3 reads TGTGCCAGCTCACCGGGACAGGGGGACCAGCCCCAGCATTTT. It codes for CASSPGQGDQPQHF. Supplemented by reference TRBV18 and TRBJ1-5, the full variable domain reads NAGVMQNPRHLVRRRGQEARLRCSPMKGHSHVYWYRQLPEEGLKFMVYLQKENIIDESGMPKERFSAEFPKEGPSILRIQQVVRGDSAAYFCASSPGQGDQPQHFGDGTRLSIL.

The genes are TRBV28 and TRBJ2-5; 9 nucleotides align to TRBD1. Per the germline V gene, CDR1 is MDHEN and CDR2 is SYDVKM. The CDR3 spans 14 residues. V shed 5 bases, J shed 4 bases, and the junction held 5 bases outside the gene matches. The CDR3 coding sequence is TGTGCCAGCAGTCTGTGGGACAGGGCAGAGACCCAGTACTTC. Translating gives CASSLWDRAETQYF.

This clonotype has just a few counts. The chain is built from TRBV20-1 and TRBJ1-1, with 9 bases lining up with TRBD1. CDR1 DFQATT and CDR2 SNEGSKA come from the germline V gene (reference sequence). V shed 3 bases, J shed 5 bases, and the junction held 13 bases outside the gene matches. CDR3 length: 16 residues. The CDR3 DNA sequence: TGCAGTGCTAGCCGCCCGGGACAGGGACTTCGGACTGAAGCTTTCTTT. It specifies CSASRPGQGLRTEAFF.

The chain has TRBV5-1 and TRBJ1-1; D is possibly TRBD1 (5 bases). V was shortened by 3 bases and J by 1 base, with 10 bases between the two germline ends. CDR3 length: 14 amino acids. From germline, CDR1 is SGHRS and CDR2 YFSETQ. The CDR3 region has the DNA TGCGCCAGCAGCTCAGGGAGGTCGAACACTGAAGCTTTCTTT. This gives the protein CASSSGRSNTEAFF.

As for this clonotype: At one boundary the junction diverges from the germline segment, which might be a read error. The J gene is TRBJ2-3, the V gene TRBV11-3; 11 nucleotides agree with TRBD2. Germline assignment: CDR1 SGHNT and CDR2 YENEEA. The CDR3 is 16 amino acids. The CDR3: CASSRGLADVTDRQYF. The CDR3 nucleotides are TGTGCCAGCAGCAGGGGACTAGCGGACGTGACAGATAGGCAGTATTTT.

V and J are TRBV7-2 and TRBJ1-1; 9 nucleotides agree with TRBD1. Germline trimming cut 11 bases from V and 10 bases from J; bases unmatched to any gene: 8. CDR3 size: 11 residues. The germline V gene has CDR1 SGHTA and CDR2 FQGNSA. The DNA for the CDR3 is TGTGCCGGGGGTTCGACAGGGGGAGCTTTCTTT. It is translated as CAGGSTGGAFF.

The V and J genes are TRBV7-2 and TRBJ2-3; D ambiguous. Germline lookup yields CDR1 SGHTA and CDR2 FQGNSA. Trimming shortened V by 1 base and J by 4 bases, and 6 bases separated the two germline ends. The CDR3 extends over 13 amino acids. CDR3 nucleotide sequence: TGTGCCAGCAGCTTAGATGGCCCAGATACGCAGTATTTT. Translated, it gives CASSLDGPDTQYF.

This clonotype was seen only a few times. The J gene is TRBJ1-5, the V gene TRBV27; 7 bases line up with TRBD1. CDR1 and CDR2 (germline): MNHEY, SMNVEV (reference sequence). Losses at the gene ends were 3 bases for V and 4 bases for J; bases not matched to a gene: 6. The CDR3 extends over 15 amino acids. CDR3 residues: CASSLGTASNQPQHF. Here the CDR3 DNA reads TGTGCCAGCAGTTTGGGGACAGCCAGTAATCAGCCCCAGCATTTT.